This TCR beta chain was profiled in a study of cytotoxic CD8 clonotypes in ibrutinib-treated CLL. Assay used: immunoSEQ multiplex PCR; TCRdb lists only in-frame clones, some missing. In the table there are some 130,000 clones, 91% of which are singletons. This material consisted of PBMCs, taken after 12 months of ibrutinib treatment. The origin of this receptor is a human donor with chronic lymphocytic leukemia.

Here the CDR3 reads CATSRDEGRSSGANVLTF. In DNA, the CDR3 is TGTGCCACCAGCAGAGATGAGGGCAGATCCTCTGGGGCCAACGTCCTGACTTTC. This rearrangement joins TRBV15 to TRBJ2-6; TRBD2 is a possible D gene (5 bases). In germline, CDR1 is LNHNV, CDR2 YYDKDF (reference sequence). This CDR3 has 18 amino acids. Between the trimmed V and J ends, which lost 0 bases and 0 bases, there was a span of 12 bases.